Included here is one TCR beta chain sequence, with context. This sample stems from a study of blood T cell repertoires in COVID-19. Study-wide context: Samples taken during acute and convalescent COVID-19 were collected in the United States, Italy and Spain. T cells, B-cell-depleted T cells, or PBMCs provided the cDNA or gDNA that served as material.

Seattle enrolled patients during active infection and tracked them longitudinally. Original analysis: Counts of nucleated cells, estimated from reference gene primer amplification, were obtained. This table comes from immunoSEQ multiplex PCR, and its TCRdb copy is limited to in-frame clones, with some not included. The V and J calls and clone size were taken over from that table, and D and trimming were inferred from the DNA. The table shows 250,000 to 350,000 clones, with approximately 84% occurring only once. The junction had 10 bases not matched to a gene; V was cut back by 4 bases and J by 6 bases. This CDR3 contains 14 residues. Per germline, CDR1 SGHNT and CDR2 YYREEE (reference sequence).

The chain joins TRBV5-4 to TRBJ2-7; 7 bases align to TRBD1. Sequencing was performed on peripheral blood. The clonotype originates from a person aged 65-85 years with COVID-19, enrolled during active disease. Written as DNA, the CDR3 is TGTGCCAGCAGCCGTAACGAACAGGGGAGCGAGCAGTACTTC. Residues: CASSRNEQGSEQYF.